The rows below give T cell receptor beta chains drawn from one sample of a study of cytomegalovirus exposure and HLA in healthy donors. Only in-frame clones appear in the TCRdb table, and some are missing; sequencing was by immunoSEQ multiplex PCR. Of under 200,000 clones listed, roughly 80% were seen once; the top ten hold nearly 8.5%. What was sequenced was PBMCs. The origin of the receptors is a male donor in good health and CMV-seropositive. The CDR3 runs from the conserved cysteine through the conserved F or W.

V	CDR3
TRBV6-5	CASSYSGGGTDTQYF
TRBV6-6	CASSRRLANTGELFF
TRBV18	CASSPTPPAGASNNSPLHF
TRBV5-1	CASSSQGLDGYTF
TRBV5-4	CASSLGTSGGSSYNEQFF
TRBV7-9	CASSPGDDERKTQYF
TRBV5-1	CASSSEGGLGEKLFF
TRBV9	CASSVGRGSTDTQYF
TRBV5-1	CASSILPGQGLNYGYTF
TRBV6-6	CASSYSGANTEAFF
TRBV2	CASSERSYYEQYF
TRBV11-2	CASSRPGIAGNTEAFF
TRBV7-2	CASSQQVLGNTIYF
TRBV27	CASRGLGTGEETQYF
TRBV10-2	CASSEGRGGRGYGYTF
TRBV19	CASSPHSTLFGAFF
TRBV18	CASSPSPDRGNTGELFF
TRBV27	CASSLYGGDYEQYF
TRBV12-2	CASRLRERPKELAPDTQYF
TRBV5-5	CASSPVGPYGYTF
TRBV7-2	CASSPARRRKITEAFF
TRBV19	CASSSWAGLAGVNEQFF
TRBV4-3	CASSQDRTGLYEQYF
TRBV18	CASSSDQGYEQYF
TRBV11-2	CASSARDNRYEQYF
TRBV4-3	CASSQLSSERSGELFF
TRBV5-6	CASRYGQITGELFF
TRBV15	CATSSNRDVQPLHF
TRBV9	CASSASSGRTYEQYF
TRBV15	CATSRVTGVSTGELFF
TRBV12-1	CASSYLAGGPFGADTQYF
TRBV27	CASSPNGRGDF
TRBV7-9	CATSGEPDNSPLHF
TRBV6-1	CASRIYSTAYNEQFF
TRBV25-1	CASRQGARTEAFF
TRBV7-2	CASSPRPTAGGRYF
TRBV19	CASSIGGGTNTDTQYF
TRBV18	CASSPPIRDRPYEQYF
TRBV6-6	CASTPGGALTEAFF
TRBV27	CASSWGIGGYMFF
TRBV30	CAWTGQGNSPLHF
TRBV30	CAWRKSGTLLEQYF
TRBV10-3	CAISESIGQKSTDTQYF
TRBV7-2	CASSLPVFGTEAFF
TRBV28	CASSLQGAYEQYF
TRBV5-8	CASSRQGPNYGYTF
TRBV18	CASLDRSSYEQYF
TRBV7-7	CASSPGLAAGELFF
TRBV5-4	CASSLALGPLGYTF
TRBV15	CATRHGGGPTYEQYF
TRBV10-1	CASSESQTSGSLYEQYF
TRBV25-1	CASRSSKGDFGEAFF
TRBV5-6	CASSLYAGRPGSSTGELFF
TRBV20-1	CSAFNGTGYTF
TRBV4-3	CASSQGAGQGRPGYTF
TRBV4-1	CASSLTGGGGGTEAFF